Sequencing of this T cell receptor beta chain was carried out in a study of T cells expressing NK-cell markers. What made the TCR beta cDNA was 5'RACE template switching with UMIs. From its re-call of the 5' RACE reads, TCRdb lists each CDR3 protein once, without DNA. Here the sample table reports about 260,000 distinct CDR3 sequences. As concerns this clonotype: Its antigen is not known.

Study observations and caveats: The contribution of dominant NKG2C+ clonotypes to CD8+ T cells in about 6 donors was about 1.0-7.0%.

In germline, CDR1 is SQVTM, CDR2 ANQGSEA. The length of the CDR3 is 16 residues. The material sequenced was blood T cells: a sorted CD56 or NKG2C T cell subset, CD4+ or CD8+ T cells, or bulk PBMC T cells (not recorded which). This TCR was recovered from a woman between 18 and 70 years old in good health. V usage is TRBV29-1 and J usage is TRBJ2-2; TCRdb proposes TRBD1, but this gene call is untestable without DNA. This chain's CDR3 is CSVGGAGVGYTGELFF.